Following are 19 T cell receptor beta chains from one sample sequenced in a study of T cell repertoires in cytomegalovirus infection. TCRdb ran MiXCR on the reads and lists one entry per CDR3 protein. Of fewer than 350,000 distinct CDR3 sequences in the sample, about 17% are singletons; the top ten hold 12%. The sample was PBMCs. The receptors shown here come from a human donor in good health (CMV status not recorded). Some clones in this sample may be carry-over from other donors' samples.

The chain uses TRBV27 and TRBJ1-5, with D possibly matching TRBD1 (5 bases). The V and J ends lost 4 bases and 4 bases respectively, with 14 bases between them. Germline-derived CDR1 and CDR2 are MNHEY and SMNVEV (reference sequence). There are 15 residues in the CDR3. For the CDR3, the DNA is TGTGCCAGCAGTTCTTTTAGACAGATAAATCAGCCCCAGCATTTT. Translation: CASSSFRQINQPQHF.

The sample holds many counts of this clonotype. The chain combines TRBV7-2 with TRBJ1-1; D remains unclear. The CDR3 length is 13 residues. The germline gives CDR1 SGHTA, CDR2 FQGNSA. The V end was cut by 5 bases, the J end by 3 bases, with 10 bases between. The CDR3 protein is CASSAPIYTEAFF. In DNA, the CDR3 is TGTGCCAGCAGCGCCCCGATCTACACTGAAGCTTTCTTT. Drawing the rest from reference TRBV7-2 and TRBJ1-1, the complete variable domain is GAGVSQSPSNKVTEKGKDVELRCDPISGHTALYWYRQSLGQGLEFLIYFQGNSAPDKSGLPSDRFSAERTGGSVSTLTIQRTQQEDSAVYLCASSAPIYTEAFFGQGTRLTVV.

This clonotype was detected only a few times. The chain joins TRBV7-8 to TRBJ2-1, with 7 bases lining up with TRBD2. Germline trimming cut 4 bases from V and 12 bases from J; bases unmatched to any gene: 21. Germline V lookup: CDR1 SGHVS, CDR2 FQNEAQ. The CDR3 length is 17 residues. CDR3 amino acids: CASSSAGMGGGAFGQFF. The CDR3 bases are TGTGCCAGCAGCTCCGCCGGTATGGGCGGGGGAGCTTTCGGGCAGTTCTTC.

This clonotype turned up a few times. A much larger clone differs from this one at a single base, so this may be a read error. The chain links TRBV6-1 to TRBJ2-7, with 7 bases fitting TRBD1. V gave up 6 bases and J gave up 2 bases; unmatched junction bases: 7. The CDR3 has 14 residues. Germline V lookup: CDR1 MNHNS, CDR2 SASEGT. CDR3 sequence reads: CASSSRDRTYEQYF. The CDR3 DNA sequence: TGTGCCAGCAGCTCCCGGGACAGAACCTACGAGCAGTACTTC.

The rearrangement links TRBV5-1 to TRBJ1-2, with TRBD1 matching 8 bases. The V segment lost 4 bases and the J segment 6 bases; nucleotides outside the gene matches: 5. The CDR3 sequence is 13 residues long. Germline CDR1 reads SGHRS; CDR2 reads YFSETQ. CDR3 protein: CASSPGGSDGYTF. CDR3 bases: TGCGCCAGCAGCCCAGGGGGCTCCGATGGCTACACCTTC.

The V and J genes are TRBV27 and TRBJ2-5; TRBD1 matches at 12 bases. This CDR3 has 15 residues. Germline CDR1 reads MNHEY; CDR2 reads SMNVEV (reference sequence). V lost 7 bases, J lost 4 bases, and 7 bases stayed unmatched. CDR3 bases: TGTGCCAGCAACCCCGGGACAGGGGGCGGAGAGACCCAGTACTTC. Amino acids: CASNPGTGGGETQYF.

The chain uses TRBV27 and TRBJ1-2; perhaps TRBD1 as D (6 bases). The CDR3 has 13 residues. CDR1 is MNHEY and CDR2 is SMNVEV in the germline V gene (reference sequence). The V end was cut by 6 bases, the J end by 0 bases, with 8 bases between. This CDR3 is CASRGGTNYGYTF. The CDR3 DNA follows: TGTGCCAGCAGGGGGGGCACTAACTATGGCTACACCTTC.

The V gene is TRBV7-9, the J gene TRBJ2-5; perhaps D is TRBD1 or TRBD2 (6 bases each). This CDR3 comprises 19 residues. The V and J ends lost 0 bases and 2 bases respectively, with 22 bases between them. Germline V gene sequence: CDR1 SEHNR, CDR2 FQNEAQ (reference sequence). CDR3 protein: CASSLAPGASSGRQETQYF. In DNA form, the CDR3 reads TGTGCCAGCAGCTTAGCGCCGGGGGCAAGCTCGGGTCGACAAGAGACCCAGTACTTC.

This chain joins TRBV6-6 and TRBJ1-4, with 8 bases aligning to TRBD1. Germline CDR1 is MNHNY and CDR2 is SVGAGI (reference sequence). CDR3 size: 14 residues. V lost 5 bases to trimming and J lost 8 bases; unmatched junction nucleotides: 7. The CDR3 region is CASSHDRGGEKLFF. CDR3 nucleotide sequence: TGTGCCAGCAGTCACGACAGGGGCGGCGAAAAACTGTTTTTT.

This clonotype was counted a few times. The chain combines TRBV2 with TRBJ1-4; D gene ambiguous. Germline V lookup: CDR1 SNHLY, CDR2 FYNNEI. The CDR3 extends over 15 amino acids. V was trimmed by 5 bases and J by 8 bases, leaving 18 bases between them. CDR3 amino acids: CASSIAYEAAEKLFF. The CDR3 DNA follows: TGTGCCAGCAGTATTGCCTACGAGGCGGCAGAAAAACTGTTTTTT.

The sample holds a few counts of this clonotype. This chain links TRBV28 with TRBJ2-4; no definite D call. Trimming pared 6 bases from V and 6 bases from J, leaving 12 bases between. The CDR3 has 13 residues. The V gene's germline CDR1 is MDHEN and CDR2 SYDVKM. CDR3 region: CASSSGWGNIQYF. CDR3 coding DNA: TGTGCCAGCAGCTCTGGCTGGGGAAACATTCAGTACTTC.

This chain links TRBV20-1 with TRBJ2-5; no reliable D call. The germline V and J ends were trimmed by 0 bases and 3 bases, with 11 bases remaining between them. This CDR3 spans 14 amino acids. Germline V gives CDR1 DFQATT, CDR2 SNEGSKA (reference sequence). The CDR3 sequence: CSARDPRGKETQYF. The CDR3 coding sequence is TGCAGTGCTAGAGATCCGCGAGGAAAAGAGACCCAGTACTTC.

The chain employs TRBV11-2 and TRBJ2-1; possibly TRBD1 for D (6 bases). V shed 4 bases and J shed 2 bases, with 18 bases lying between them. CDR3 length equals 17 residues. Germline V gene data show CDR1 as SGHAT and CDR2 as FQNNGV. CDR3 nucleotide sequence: TGTGCCAGCAGCTCTGGTCCCGGGACAAACCCCTACAATGAGCAGTTCTTC. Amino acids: CASSSGPGTNPYNEQFF.

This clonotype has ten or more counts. CDR3 coding DNA: TGTGCCAGCAGCTTAAACCACAGGGCGGGTGAAAAACTGTTTTTT. Its protein is CASSLNHRAGEKLFF. This chain uses TRBV7-2 with TRBJ1-4, with D maybe TRBD1 (6 bases). This CDR3 has 15 amino acids. Trimming cost V 2 bases and J 7 bases, with 14 bases left between them. CDR1 is SGHTA, CDR2 FQGNSA, per germline.

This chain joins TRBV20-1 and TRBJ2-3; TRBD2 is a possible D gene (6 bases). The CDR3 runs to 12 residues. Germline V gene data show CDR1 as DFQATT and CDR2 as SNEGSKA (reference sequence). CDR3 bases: TGCAGCGGGGGACGGAGCACAGATACGCAGTATTTT. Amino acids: CSGGRSTDTQYF.

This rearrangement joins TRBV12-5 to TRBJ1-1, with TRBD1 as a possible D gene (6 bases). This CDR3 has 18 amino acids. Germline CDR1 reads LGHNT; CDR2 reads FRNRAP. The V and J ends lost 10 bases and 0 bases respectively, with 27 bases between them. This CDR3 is CATSKDGRGLTVNTEAFF. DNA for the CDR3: TGTGCTACCTCAAAGGATGGGAGGGGGTTGACGGTGAACACTGAAGCTTTCTTT.

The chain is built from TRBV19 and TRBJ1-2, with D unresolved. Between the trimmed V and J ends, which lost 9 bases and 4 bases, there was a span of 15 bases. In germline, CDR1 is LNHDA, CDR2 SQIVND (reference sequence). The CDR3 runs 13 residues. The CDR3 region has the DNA TGTGCCAGCGCCGACCTACCCATCTATGGCTACACCTTC. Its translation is CASADLPIYGYTF.

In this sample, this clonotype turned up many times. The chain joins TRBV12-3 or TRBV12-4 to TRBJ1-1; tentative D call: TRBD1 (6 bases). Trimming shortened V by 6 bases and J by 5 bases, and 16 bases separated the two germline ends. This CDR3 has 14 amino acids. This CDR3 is CASRPTGLGTEAFF. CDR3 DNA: TGTGCCAGCAGGCCTACAGGGTTAGGGACTGAAGCTTTCTTT.

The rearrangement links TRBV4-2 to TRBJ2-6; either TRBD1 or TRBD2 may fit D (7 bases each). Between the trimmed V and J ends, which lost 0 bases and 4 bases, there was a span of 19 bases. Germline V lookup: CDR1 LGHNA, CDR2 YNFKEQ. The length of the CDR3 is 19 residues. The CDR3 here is CASSQDRGDSWMGANVLTF. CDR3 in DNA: TGTGCCAGCAGCCAAGATCGGGGGGACAGTTGGATGGGGGCCAACGTCCTGACTTTC.